This TCR beta chain was found in a study of blood T cell repertoires in COVID-19. Overall study context: Samples of COVID-19 (acute and convalescent) were obtained from the United States, Italy and Spain. The analysed material was cDNA or gDNA that came from T cells, B-cell-depleted T cells, or PBMCs.

The length of the CDR3 is 16 residues. Germline V gene sequence: CDR1 KGHDR, CDR2 SFDVKD. Cohorts were based on clinical histories the participants reported. Clones were sequenced by immunoSEQ multiplex PCR, and TCRdb holds only the in-frame ones, with some missing. Of roughly 200,000 clones in the sample, less than 85% were seen once. Sample: PBMCs or T cells enriched from blood (not recorded which). This clonotype was obtained from an older woman with acute COVID-19. The genes are TRBV24-1 and TRBJ1-1; 10 bases fit TRBD1. The CDR3 loop is CVITRDRGERDTEAFF. The CDR3 DNA follows: TGTGTCATTACCAGGGACAGGGGAGAGAGGGACACTGAAGCTTTCTTT.